The present entry profiles one T cell receptor (beta chain) with its context. Its antigen is unknown. The sample belongs to a study of OX40 agonist ivuxolimab in advanced cancers. Using immunoSEQ multiplex PCR, the repertoire was profiled, and TCRdb retains in-frame clones only, with some absent. The sample has more than 75,000 clones; about 84% are singletons. The CDR3 extends over 14 amino acids. The germline CDR1 and CDR2 sequences are SGHVS and FNYEAQ. V shed 1 base and J shed 5 bases, with 12 bases lying between them. Study results and caveats: At 0.1 to 3.0 mg/kg and by week 6, clonal expansion occurred in CD4+ and CD8+ blood T cells.

The TCR was taken from an adult with an advanced solid tumor such as melanoma, head and neck, liver or kidney cancer. The chain combines TRBV7-6 with TRBJ2-7; tentative D call: TRBD1 (6 bases). The sample consisted of CD4+ or CD8+ T cells sorted from blood, taken in a trial of the OX40 agonist ivuxolimab. CDR3 nucleotides: TGTGCCAGCAGCTTAGGGGGGACATACGACGAGCAGTACTTC. This encodes CASSLGGTYDEQYF.